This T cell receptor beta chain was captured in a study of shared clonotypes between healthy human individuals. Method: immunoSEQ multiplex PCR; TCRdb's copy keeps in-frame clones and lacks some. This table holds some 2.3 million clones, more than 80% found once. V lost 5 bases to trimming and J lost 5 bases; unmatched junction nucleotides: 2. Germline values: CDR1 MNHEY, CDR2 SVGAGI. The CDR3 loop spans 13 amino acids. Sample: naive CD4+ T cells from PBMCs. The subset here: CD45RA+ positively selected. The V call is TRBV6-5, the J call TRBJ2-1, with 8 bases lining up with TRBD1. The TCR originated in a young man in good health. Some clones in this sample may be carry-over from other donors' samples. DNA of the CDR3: TGTGCCAGCAGTCCGGGACAGGACAATGAGCAGTTCTTC. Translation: CASSPGQDNEQFF.